The 8 T cell receptor beta chains below were found in one sample sequenced in a study of T cells in Graves' hyperthyroidism and ophthalmopathy. The source material, RNA transcripts, was used to amplify TCR beta CDR3 regions. Researchers ran a first-round RT-PCR on the TCR CDR3 using the HTBI primer set. From the multiplex PCR reads, TCRdb called clonotypes with MiXCR, one entry per CDR3 protein. The sample has around 280,000 distinct CDR3 sequences, roughly an eighth seen once. The material sequenced was blood. These receptors all stem from a woman aged 35 to 49 with Graves' hyperthyroidism.

As to this clonotype: Germline and junction disagree at one end, which may indicate a read error. The V gene is TRBV7-9, the J gene TRBJ1-5, with unresolved D. This CDR3 is built from 15 residues. The germline CDR1 and CDR2 sequences are SEHNR and FQNEAQ (reference sequence). The CDR3 spells CASSLSKRPNQLQHF. CDR3 bases: TGTGCCAGCAGCTTGAGTAAGAGGCCCAATCAGCTCCAGCATTTT.

This clonotype appeared many times. The J gene is TRBJ2-4, the V gene TRBV7-2; a weak D match, TRBD2 (6 bases). CDR3 length equals 16 residues. The V gene lost 1 base and the J gene lost 3 bases, with 13 bases spanning the gap. Germline V gene sequence: CDR1 SGHTA, CDR2 FQGNSA. The CDR3 sequence: CASSLVAGLVKNIQYF. For the CDR3, the DNA is TGTGCCAGCAGCTTAGTGGCGGGGCTGGTCAAAAACATTCAGTACTTC. Full variable domain (rest looked up from reference TRBV7-2 and TRBJ2-4): GAGVSQSPSNKVTEKGKDVELRCDPISGHTALYWYRQSLGQGLEFLIYFQGNSAPDKSGLPSDRFSAERTGGSVSTLTIQRTQQEDSAVYLCASSLVAGLVKNIQYFGAGTRLSVL.

This clonotype was seen ten or more times. The CDR3 here is CASSPSETPLTDEQYF. The CDR3 DNA follows: TGCGCCAGCAGCCCCTCAGAGACCCCGTTGACCGACGAGCAGTACTTC. The V gene is TRBV5-1, the J gene TRBJ2-7; D is unclear. Trimming shortened V by 4 bases and J by 5 bases, and 22 bases separated the two germline ends. This CDR3 contains 16 residues. From germline, CDR1 is SGHRS and CDR2 YFSETQ.

The J gene is TRBJ2-3, the V gene TRBV7-8; 7 nucleotides match TRBD2. Trimming at V came to 0 bases and at J to 3 bases, leaving 9 bases not matched to a gene. CDR1 and CDR2 (germline): SGHVS, FQNEAQ. The length of the CDR3 is 17 residues. CDR3 sequence: CASSLALGGRGTDTQYF. For the CDR3, the DNA is TGTGCCAGCAGCTTAGCCCTTGGCGGGAGAGGTACAGATACGCAGTATTTT.

The chain links TRBV11-3 to TRBJ2-2; 9 bases match TRBD1. V lost 6 bases and J lost 7; bases outside the gene matches: 12. The CDR3 consists of 16 residues. CDR1 SGHNT and CDR2 YENEEA come from the germline V gene. The CDR3 DNA is TGTGCCAGCAGTTCACCGGGACAGGGAGACAACGGGGAGCTGTTTTTT. Encoded protein: CASSSPGQGDNGELFF.

This clonotype was recorded many times. This chain uses TRBV2 with TRBJ2-1; 8 nucleotides line up with TRBD2. Germline V gene lookup returns CDR1 SNHLY and CDR2 FYNNEI. The ends lost 6 bases at V and 6 bases at J; junction bases unmatched: 10. CDR3 length: 15 residues. The CDR3 DNA sequence: TGTGCCAGCAGCGTTTCCGGGACTAGAGGCAATGAGCAGTTCTTC. It specifies CASSVSGTRGNEQFF.

This clonotype came up a few times. The V gene is TRBV6-1, the J gene TRBJ2-7; 9 nucleotides match TRBD1. The CDR3 has 14 amino acids. Trimming removed 5 bases from V and 2 bases from J; junction bases left unmatched: 4. The germline V gene has CDR1 MNHNS and CDR2 SASEGT. CDR3 bases: TGTGCCAGCAGTACCCGGACAGGGGCCTACGAGCAGTACTTC. Its translation: CASSTRTGAYEQYF.

A few counts support this clonotype. The chain carries TRBV5-1 and TRBJ2-7; 9 positions match TRBD2. V lost 0 bases and J lost 6; bases outside the gene matches: 7. This CDR3 is 15 amino acids long. Germline V lookup: CDR1 SGHRS, CDR2 YFSETQ. CDR3: CASSLVPAGGVEQYF. Written as DNA, the CDR3 is TGCGCCAGCAGCTTGGTACCAGCGGGAGGTGTCGAGCAGTACTTC.